The 14 T cell receptor beta chains below were found in one sample sequenced in a study of blood T cell repertoires in COVID-19. Some clones are missing from TCRdb's copy, which holds only in-frame ones; the method was immunoSEQ multiplex PCR. The table lists about 120,000 clones, around nine tenths of them singletons. What was sequenced was peripheral blood. These receptors were taken from a woman between 50 and 59 years old with acute or convalescent COVID-19.

The rearrangement joins TRBV7-6 to TRBJ2-3; D remains unclear. V was pared by 5 bases and J by 0 bases, with 9 bases between. This CDR3 is built from 14 residues. Germline values: CDR1 SGHVS, CDR2 FNYEAQ. Here the CDR3 reads CASSRQSSTDTQYF. CDR3 bases: TGTGCCAGCAGCCGCCAGTCTAGCACAGATACGCAGTATTTT.

This chain uses TRBV28 with TRBJ1-5, with 7 positions matching TRBD1. J gave up 3 bases and V 6 bases, and 5 bases lay outside the gene matches. This CDR3 has 14 residues. CDR1 is MDHEN and CDR2 is SYDVKM in the germline V gene. CDR3 in amino acids: CASRMGQINQPQHF. CDR3 nucleotides: TGTGCCAGCAGGATGGGACAGATCAATCAGCCCCAGCATTTT.

This clone was counted once. The chain couples TRBV5-6 to TRBJ1-3; 8 bases agree with TRBD1. The germline gives CDR1 SGHDT, CDR2 YYEEEE. V was pared by 5 bases and J by 2 bases, with 3 bases of the junction left unmatched. This CDR3 is 14 amino acids long. CDR3 sequence: CASRAGGAGNTIYF. Here the CDR3 DNA reads TGTGCCAGCAGGGCAGGGGGCGCTGGAAACACCATATATTTT.

In its sample, this clone was seen a few times. The V gene is TRBV30, the J gene TRBJ1-1; D remains ambiguous. V shed 2 bases and J shed 0 bases, with 10 bases lying between them. The CDR3 totals 14 residues. Germline CDR1 GTSNPN, CDR2 SVGIG (reference sequence). CDR3 DNA sequence: TGTGCCTGGAGTATCGGCGCGGTGAACACTGAAGCTTTCTTT. This translates into CAWSIGAVNTEAFF. The full variable domain, completed using reference TRBV30 and TRBJ1-1, is SQTIHQWPATLVQPVGSPLSLECTVEGTSNPNLYWYRQAAGRGLQLLFYSVGIGQISSEVPQNLSASRPQDRQFILSSKKLLLSDSGFYLCAWSIGAVNTEAFFGQGTRLTVV.

The gene calls are TRBV7-9 and TRBJ1-1; D gene ambiguous. CDR3 length equals 14 residues. The V and J ends lost 5 bases and 0 bases respectively, with 10 bases between them. Germline V gene sequence: CDR1 SEHNR, CDR2 FQNEAQ (reference sequence). CDR3 sequence reads: CASSEDTLNTEAFF. The CDR3 DNA reads as TGTGCCAGCAGCGAAGACACCTTGAACACTGAAGCTTTCTTT.

The chain employs TRBV11-2 and TRBJ1-1; a possible D gene is TRBD1 (6 bases). The CDR3 is 13 residues long. V lost 5 bases and J lost 1, with 8 bases in between. Germline assignment: CDR1 SGHAT and CDR2 FQNNGV. CDR3 nucleotides: TGTGCCAGCAGCGGACAGCCGAACACTGAAGCTTTCTTT. Translation gives CASSGQPNTEAFF.

This chain joins TRBV11-2 and TRBJ2-6; 7 bases align to TRBD1. Germline V gene data show CDR1 as SGHAT and CDR2 as FQNNGV. Unmatched junction bases numbered 6, after V lost 8 bases and J lost 2 bases. The CDR3 consists of 15 residues. The CDR3 sequence is CASAGGVTGANVLTF. CDR3 DNA: TGTGCCAGCGCAGGGGGAGTCACTGGGGCCAACGTCCTGACTTTC.

The genes are TRBV18 and TRBJ1-2; 9 nucleotides match TRBD1. The V gene's germline CDR1 is KGHSH and CDR2 LQKENI. The CDR3 has 15 amino acids. The V gene end was trimmed by 2 bases and the J gene end by 1 base; junction bases not matched to a gene: 2. The CDR3 is CASSPGQGYNYGYTF. CDR3 bases: TGTGCCAGCTCACCAGGACAGGGGTATAACTATGGCTACACCTTC.

The J gene is TRBJ2-5, the V gene TRBV15; no clear D gene. The CDR3 runs 13 residues. Germline V gene sequence: CDR1 LNHNV, CDR2 YYDKDF (reference sequence). Trimming cost V 0 bases and J 2 bases, with 4 bases left between them. The CDR3 region is CATSRDRQETQYF. The CDR3 coding sequence is TGTGCCACCAGCAGAGACAGGCAAGAGACCCAGTACTTC.

V and J are TRBV7-2 and TRBJ1-3; D not certain. Germline CDR1 is SGHTA and CDR2 is FQGNSA. The V end was cut by 5 bases, the J end by 0 bases, with 8 bases between. The CDR3 runs to 14 residues. The DNA of the CDR3 is TGTGCCAGCAGCCACCAAGCCTCTGGAAACACCATATATTTT. Its translation is CASSHQASGNTIYF.

The chain recombines TRBV19 with TRBJ1-1; 10 bases map to TRBD1. Germline assignment: CDR1 LNHDA and CDR2 SQIVND (reference sequence). This CDR3 comprises 17 residues. The ends lost 5 bases at V and 4 bases at J; junction bases unmatched: 13. The CDR3 DNA reads as TGTGCCAGTAGTGGAGGGACAGGGGTGTTGCTTTCCACTGAAGCTTTCTTT. Protein sequence: CASSGGTGVLLSTEAFF.

V and J are TRBV7-2 and TRBJ2-2; D remains ambiguous. Germline values: CDR1 SGHTA, CDR2 FQGNSA. The V end lost 4 bases, the J end lost 5 bases, and 2 bases lay between the germline ends. CDR3 length equals 11 residues. The CDR3 nucleotides read TGTGCCAGCAGCTCGACCGGGGAGCTGTTTTTT. This gives the protein CASSSTGELFF.

V and J are TRBV2 and TRBJ1-1; TRBD1 matches at 7 bases. This CDR3 has 13 amino acids. The ends lost 7 bases at V and 11 bases at J; junction bases unmatched: 13. Germline V gives CDR1 SNHLY, CDR2 FYNNEI. This CDR3 is CASISDRAGRAFF. The CDR3 nucleotides read TGTGCCAGCATAAGCGACAGGGCGGGGAGGGCTTTCTTT.

The chain links TRBV3-1 (or the pseudogene TRBV3-2) to TRBJ2-3, with 9 bases identical to TRBD2. The CDR3 has 19 amino acids. The trim removed 7 bases at V and 2 bases at J, leaving 19 bases unmatched. Germline V gene data show CDR1 as LGHDT and CDR2 as YNNKEL (reference sequence). The CDR3 DNA sequence: TGTGCCAGCACCTCCTCGAGGGAAAGGCTAGCGGGAATCACAGATACGCAGTATTTT. Translation gives CASTSSRERLAGITDTQYF.